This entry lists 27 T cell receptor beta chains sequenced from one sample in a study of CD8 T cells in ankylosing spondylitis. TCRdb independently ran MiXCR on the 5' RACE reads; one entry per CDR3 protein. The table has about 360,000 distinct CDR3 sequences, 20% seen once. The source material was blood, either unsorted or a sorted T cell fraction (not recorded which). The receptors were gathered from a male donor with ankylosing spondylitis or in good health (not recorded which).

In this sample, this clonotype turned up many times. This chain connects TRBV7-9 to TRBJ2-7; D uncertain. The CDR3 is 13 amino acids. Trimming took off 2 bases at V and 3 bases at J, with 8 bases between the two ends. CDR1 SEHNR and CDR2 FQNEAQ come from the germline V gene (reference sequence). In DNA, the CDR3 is TGTGCCAGCAGCTTACCCGCCAACTACGAGCAGTACTTC. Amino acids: CASSLPANYEQYF.

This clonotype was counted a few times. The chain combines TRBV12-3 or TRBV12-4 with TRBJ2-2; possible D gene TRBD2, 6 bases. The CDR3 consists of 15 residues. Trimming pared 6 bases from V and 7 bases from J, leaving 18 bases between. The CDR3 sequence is CASRPPEGPGGELFF. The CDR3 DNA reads TGTGCCAGCAGACCCCCGGAGGGTCCTGGCGGGGAGCTGTTTTTT.

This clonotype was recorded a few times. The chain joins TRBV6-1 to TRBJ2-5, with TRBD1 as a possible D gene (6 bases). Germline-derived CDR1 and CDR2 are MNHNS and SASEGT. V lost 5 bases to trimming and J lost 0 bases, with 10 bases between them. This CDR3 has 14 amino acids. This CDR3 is CASSTGHNQETQYF. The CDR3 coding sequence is TGTGCCAGCAGTACGGGACATAACCAAGAGACCCAGTACTTC.

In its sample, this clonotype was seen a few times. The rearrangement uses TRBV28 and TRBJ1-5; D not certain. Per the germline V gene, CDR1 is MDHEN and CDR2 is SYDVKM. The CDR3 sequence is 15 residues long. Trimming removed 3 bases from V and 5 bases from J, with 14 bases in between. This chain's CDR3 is CASSLWAADYQPQHF. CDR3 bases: TGTGCCAGCAGTTTGTGGGCCGCTGATTATCAGCCCCAGCATTTT.

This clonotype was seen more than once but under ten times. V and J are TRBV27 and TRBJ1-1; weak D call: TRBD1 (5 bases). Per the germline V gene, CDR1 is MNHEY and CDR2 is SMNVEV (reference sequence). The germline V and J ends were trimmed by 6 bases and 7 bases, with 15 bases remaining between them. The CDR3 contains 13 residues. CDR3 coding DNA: TGTGCCAGCAGCTCTCCAATGGGGGATGAAGCTTTCTTT. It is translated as CASSSPMGDEAFF.

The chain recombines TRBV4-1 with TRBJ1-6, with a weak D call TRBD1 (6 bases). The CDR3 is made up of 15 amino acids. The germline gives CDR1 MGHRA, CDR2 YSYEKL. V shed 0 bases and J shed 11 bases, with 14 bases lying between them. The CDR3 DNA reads TGCGCCAGCAGCCAAGAATACGGACAGTACCCACCCCTCCACTTT. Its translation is CASSQEYGQYPPLHF.

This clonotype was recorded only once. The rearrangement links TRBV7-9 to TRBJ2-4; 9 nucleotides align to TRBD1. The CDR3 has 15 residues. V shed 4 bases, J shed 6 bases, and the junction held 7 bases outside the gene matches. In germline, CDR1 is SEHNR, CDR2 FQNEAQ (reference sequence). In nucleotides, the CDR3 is TGTGCCAGCAGCTCGGGACAGGGTGGGAGAAACATTCAGTACTTC. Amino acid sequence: CASSSGQGGRNIQYF.

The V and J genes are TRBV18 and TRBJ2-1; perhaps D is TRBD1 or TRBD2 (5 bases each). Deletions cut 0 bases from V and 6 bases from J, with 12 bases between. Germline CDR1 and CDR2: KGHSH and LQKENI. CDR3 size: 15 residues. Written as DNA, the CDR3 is TGTGCCAGCTCACCACCGGGGGTGTTAGGCAATGAGCAGTTCTTC. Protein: CASSPPGVLGNEQFF.

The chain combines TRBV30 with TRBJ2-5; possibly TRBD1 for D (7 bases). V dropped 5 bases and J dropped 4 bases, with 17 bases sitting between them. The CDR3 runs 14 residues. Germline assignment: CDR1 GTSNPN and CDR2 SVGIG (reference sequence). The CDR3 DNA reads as TGTGCCTGGTGCCCAGGGGGGCCCAGAGAGACCCAGTACTTC. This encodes CAWCPGGPRETQYF. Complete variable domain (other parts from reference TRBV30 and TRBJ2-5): SQTIHQWPATLVQPVGSPLSLECTVEGTSNPNLYWYRQAAGRGLQLLFYSVGIGQISSEVPQNLSASRPQDRQFILSSKKLLLSDSGFYLCAWCPGGPRETQYFGPGTRLLVL.

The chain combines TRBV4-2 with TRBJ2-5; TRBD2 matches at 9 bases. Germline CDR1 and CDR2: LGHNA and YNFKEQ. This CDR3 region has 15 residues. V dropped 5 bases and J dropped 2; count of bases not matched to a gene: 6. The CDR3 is CASSLLAGEQETQYF. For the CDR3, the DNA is TGTGCCAGCAGCTTATTAGCGGGGGAGCAAGAGACCCAGTACTTC.

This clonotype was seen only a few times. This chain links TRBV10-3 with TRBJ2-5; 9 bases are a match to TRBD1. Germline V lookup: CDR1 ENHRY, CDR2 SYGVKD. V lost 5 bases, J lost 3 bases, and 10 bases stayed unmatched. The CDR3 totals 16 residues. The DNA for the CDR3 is TGTGCCATCAGTTCACAATTGACAGGGGGAGAAGAGACCCAGTACTTC. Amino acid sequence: CAISSQLTGGEETQYF.

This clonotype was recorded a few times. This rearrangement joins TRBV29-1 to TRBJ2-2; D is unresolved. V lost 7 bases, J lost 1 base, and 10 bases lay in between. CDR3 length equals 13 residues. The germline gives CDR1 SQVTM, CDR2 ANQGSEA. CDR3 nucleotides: TGCAGCGCGGTCAAAGTGAACACCGGGGAGCTGTTTTTT. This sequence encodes CSAVKVNTGELFF.

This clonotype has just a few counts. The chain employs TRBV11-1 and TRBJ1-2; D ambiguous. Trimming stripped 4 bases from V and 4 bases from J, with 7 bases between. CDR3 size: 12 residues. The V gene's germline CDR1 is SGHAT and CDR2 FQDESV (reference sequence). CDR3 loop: CASSSRGYGYTF. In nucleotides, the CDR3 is TGTGCCAGCAGCTCTCGGGGCTATGGCTACACCTTC.

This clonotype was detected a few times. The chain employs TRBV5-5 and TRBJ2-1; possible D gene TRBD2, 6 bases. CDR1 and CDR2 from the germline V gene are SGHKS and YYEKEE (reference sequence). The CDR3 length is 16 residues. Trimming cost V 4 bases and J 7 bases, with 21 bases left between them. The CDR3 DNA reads TGTGCCAGCAGCGAGCCGCCAGCGGGTCTAGGGAATGAGCAGTTCTTC. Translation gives CASSEPPAGLGNEQFF.

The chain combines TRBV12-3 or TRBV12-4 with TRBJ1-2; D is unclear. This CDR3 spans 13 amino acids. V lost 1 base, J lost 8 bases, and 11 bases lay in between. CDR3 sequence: CASSLGERDGYTF. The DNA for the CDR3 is TGTGCCAGCAGTTTAGGAGAGAGAGACGGCTACACCTTC.

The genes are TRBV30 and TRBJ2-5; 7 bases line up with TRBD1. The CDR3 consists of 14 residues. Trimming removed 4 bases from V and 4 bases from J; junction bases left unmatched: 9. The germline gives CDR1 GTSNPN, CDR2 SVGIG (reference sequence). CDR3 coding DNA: TGTGCCTGGACTCCGACAGGGTGGGGAGAGACCCAGTACTTC. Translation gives CAWTPTGWGETQYF.

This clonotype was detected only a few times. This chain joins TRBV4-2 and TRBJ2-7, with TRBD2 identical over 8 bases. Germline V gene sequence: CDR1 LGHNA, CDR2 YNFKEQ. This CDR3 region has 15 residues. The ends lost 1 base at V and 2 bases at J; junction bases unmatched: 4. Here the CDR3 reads CASSQVGSGAYEQYF. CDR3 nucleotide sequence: TGTGCCAGCAGCCAAGTCGGTAGCGGGGCCTACGAGCAGTACTTC.

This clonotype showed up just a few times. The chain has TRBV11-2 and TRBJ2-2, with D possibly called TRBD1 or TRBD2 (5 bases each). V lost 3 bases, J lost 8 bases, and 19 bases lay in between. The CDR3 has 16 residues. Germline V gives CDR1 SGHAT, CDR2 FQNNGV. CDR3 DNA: TGTGCCAGCAGCTTTGGCGACTGGGAGAACAGGGGGGAGCTGTTTTTT. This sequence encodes CASSFGDWENRGELFF.

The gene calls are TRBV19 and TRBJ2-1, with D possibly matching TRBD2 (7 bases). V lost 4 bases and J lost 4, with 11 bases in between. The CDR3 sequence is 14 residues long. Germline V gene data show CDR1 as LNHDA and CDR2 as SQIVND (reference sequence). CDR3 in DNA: TGTGCCAGTAGTACGGGGGGACAATACAATGAGCAGTTCTTC. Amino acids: CASSTGGQYNEQFF.

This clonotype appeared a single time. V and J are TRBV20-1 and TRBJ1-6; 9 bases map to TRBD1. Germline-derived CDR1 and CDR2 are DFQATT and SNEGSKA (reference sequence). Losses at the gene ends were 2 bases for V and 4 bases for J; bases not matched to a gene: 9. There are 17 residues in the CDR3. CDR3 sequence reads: CSARTMTGGGYNSPLHF. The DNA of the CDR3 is TGCAGTGCTAGAACAATGACAGGGGGTGGGTATAATTCACCCCTCCACTTT.

The DNA of the CDR3 is TGTGCCAGCAGCGACTTCCTATCCACAGATACGCAGTATTTT. It translates to CASSDFLSTDTQYF. The V and J genes are TRBV4-2 and TRBJ2-3; D is undetermined. The CDR3 is 14 residues long. CDR1 is LGHNA and CDR2 is YNFKEQ in the germline V gene. V lost 5 bases, J lost 2 bases, and 11 bases lay in between.

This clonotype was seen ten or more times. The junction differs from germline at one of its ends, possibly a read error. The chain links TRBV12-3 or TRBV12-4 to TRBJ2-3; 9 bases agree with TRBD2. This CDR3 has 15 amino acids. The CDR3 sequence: CASSLAGESTDTQYF. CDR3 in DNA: TGTGCCAGCAGCTTAGCGGGGGAAAGCACAGATACGCAGTATTTT.

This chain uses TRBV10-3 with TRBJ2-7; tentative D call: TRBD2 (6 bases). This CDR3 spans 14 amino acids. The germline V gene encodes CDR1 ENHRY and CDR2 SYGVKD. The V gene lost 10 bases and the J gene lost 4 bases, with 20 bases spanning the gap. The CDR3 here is CATVEGTGVYEQYF. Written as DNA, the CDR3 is TGTGCCACCGTCGAGGGGACGGGGGTGTACGAGCAGTACTTC.

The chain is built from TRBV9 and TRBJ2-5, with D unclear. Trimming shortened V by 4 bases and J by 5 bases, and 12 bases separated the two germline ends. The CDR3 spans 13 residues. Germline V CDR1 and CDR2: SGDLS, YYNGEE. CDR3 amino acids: CASSPPLGETQYF. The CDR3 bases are TGTGCCAGCAGCCCCCCTCTGGGGGAGACCCAGTACTTC.

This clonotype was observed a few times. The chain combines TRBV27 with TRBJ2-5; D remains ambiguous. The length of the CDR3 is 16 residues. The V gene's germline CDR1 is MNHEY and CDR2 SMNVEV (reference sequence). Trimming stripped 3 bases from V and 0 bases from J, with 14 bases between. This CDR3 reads CASSLGQSPYQETQYF. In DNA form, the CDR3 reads TGTGCCAGCAGTTTGGGCCAGTCGCCTTACCAAGAGACCCAGTACTTC.

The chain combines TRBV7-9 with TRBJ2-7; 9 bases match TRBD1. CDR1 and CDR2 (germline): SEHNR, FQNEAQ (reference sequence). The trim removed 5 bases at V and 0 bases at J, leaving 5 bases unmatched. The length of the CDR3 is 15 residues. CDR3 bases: TGTGCCAGCAGCGCGGACAGGGGTCGCTCCTACGAGCAGTACTTC. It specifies CASSADRGRSYEQYF.

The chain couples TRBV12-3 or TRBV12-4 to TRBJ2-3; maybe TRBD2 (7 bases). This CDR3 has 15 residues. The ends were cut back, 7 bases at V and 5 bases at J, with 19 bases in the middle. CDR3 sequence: CASTMLGGLGDTQYF. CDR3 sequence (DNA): TGTGCCAGCACCATGCTGGGGGGGCTTGGAGATACGCAGTATTTT.